These T cell receptor beta chains were read from a single sample in a study of cytomegalovirus exposure and HLA in healthy donors. The data were produced by immunoSEQ multiplex PCR, yet TCRdb's version contains in-frame clones alone and is incomplete. The repertoire has some 160,000 clones, roughly 80% of them found once; the top ten carry 2% to 2.5%. The sample consisted of PBMCs. These TCRs come from a boy aged 2 to 10 in good health and CMV-seronegative. The CDR3 runs from the conserved cysteine through the conserved F or W. A D gene is named only where the DNA matches it firmly. Clone size, where shown, is once, few, many, or a class for clones that have expanded.

d_gene	v_gene	abundance	j_gene	CDR3nt	CDR3aa
TRBD1	TRBV12-5	NA	TRBJ2-7	TGTGCTAGTGGTGATGGGGGACAGGGGCTCCACGAGCAGTACTTC	CASGDGGQGLHEQYF
NA	TRBV9	NA	TRBJ1-1	TGTGCCAGCAGCGGGACAAAACCACCTGAAGCTTTCTTT	CASSGTKPPEAFF
NA	TRBV6-4	few	TRBJ2-7	TGTGCCAGCAGTGACTCTAGGGGCAGCTCCTACGAGCAGTACTTC	CASSDSRGSSYEQYF
NA	TRBV7-3	NA	TRBJ1-5	TGTGCCAGCAGCTTGGGGGGGTCGGGTCAGCCCCAGCATTTT	CASSLGGSGQPQHF
TRBD1	TRBV7-9	NA	TRBJ1-3	TGTGCCAGCAGCTTTCCTACGGGACAGTCGATGGGAAACACCATATATTTT	CASSFPTGQSMGNTIYF
NA	TRBV4-2	NA	TRBJ1-1	TGTGCCAGCAGCCAAGTGGGGGCCGACAGCTACACTGAAGCTTTCTTT	CASSQVGADSYTEAFF
NA	TRBV18	NA	TRBJ2-2	TGTGCCAGCTCACCGGACAGCCCGAGGGGCACCGGGGAGCTGTTTTTT	CASSPDSPRGTGELFF
TRBD2	TRBV9	NA	TRBJ2-1	TGTGCCAGCCAGACTAGCGGGGTCTACAATGAGCAGTTCTTC	CASQTSGVYNEQFF
NA	TRBV15	NA	TRBJ2-2	TGTGCCACCAGCACGGCTAGGAGCGGGGAGCTGTTTTTT	CATSTARSGELFF
NA	TRBV5-1	NA	TRBJ2-3	TGCGCCAGCAGCCTCCATATCACCGGGACTACAGATACGCAGTATTTT	CASSLHITGTTDTQYF
NA	TRBV20-1	NA	TRBJ1-1	TGCAGTGCCCCGGGGGTCCCTGAAGCTTTCTTT	CSAPGVPEAFF
NA	TRBV6-5	NA	TRBJ2-7	TGTGCCAGCAGTTACTCGAATCGGGCCTACGAGCAGTACTTC	CASSYSNRAYEQYF
NA	TRBV13	NA	TRBJ2-5	TGTGCCAGCAGCAGACGAGGGGGTCACCAAGAGACCCAGTACTTC	CASSRRGGHQETQYF
NA	TRBV5-1	NA	TRBJ1-3	TGCGCCAGCAGCCCTCAAAGCTTCGGAAACACCATATATTTT	CASSPQSFGNTIYF
TRBD2	TRBV7-3	NA	TRBJ2-2	TGTGCCAGCAGCCCGGCGGGGGAACGGGGAACCGGGGAGCTGTTTTTT	CASSPAGERGTGELFF
TRBD2	TRBV7-2	NA	TRBJ2-1	TGTGCCAGCAGCTTAGTTAGGCTAGCGGGGGCCTCCTACAATGAGCAGTTCTTC	CASSLVRLAGASYNEQFF
TRBD2	TRBV11-3	NA	TRBJ2-1	TGTGCCAGCAGCCTACTAGCGGGAGCTGTCTACAATGAGCAGTTCTTC	CASSLLAGAVYNEQFF
TRBD2	TRBV10-3	once	TRBJ2-6	TGTGCCATCACCAAAAGCGGGAGGGAAATTTCTGGGGCCAACGTCCTGACTTTC	CAITKSGREISGANVLTF
NA	TRBV6-5	NA	TRBJ2-7	TGTGCCAGCAGACGGGGTGACGAGCAGTACTTC	CASRRGDEQYF
NA	TRBV19	NA	TRBJ1-6	TGTGCCACAGCGAGGGCCGCGATGGCGAATTCACCCCTCCACTTT	CATARAAMANSPLHF
NA	TRBV29-1	NA	TRBJ1-1	TGCAGCGTGGTGAACCGGTTCGGGGGCACTGAAGCTTTCTTT	CSVVNRFGGTEAFF
NA	TRBV6-6	NA	TRBJ1-2	TGTGCCAGCAGTTTTGGGGAGCCCTATGGCTACACCTTC	CASSFGEPYGYTF
NA	TRBV27	NA	TRBJ2-3	TGTGCCAGCAGTTTAACTAGCACAGATACGCAGTATTTT	CASSLTSTDTQYF
NA	TRBV28	NA	TRBJ1-2	TGTGCCAGCAGTGACGGCAGGGTAGGCTACACCTTC	CASSDGRVGYTF
NA	TRBV7-8	NA	TRBJ2-6	TGTGCCAGCAGCTTAGGAGTTGGGGCCAACGTCCTGACTTTC	CASSLGVGANVLTF
TRBD2	TRBV6-5	NA	TRBJ2-1	TGTGCCAGCGTCCGAGCGGGGCCCGGGGGGGAGCAGTTCTTC	CASVRAGPGGEQFF
NA	TRBV29-1	NA	TRBJ2-7	TGCAGCGTTGAAACCCCCTGGACAGAAACCTACGAGCAGTACTTC	CSVETPWTETYEQYF
TRBD2	TRBV28	few	TRBJ2-1	TGTGCCAGCTCTAGCGGAGGCGATAGTTACAATGAGCAGTTCTTC	CASSSGGDSYNEQFF
TRBD2	TRBV4-3	NA	TRBJ2-7	TGCGCCAGCAGCCAAGATAGAGGACCACTAGCGGGCCACGAGCAGTACTTC	CASSQDRGPLAGHEQYF
NA	TRBV4-3	NA	TRBJ2-6	TGCGCCAGCAGCCCCACGGGTACTTCTGGGGCCAACGTCCTGACTTTC	CASSPTGTSGANVLTF
NA	TRBV5-1	NA	TRBJ2-1	TGCGCCAGCATCCCCTCTCAGGGGGGATACAATGAGCAGTTCTTC	CASIPSQGGYNEQFF
NA	TRBV11-2	NA	TRBJ2-2	TGTGCCAGCAGCCCAAGACACCGGAACACCGGGGAGCTGTTTTTT	CASSPRHRNTGELFF
NA	TRBV15	NA	TRBJ2-4	TGTGCCACCAGGGGGCCAGGCACAGTGTCACAAAACATTCAGTACTTC	CATRGPGTVSQNIQYF
TRBD2	TRBV7-2	NA	TRBJ2-1	TGTGCCAGCAGCTTAGCCTTAGCGGGGTTCTATGAGCAGTTCTTC	CASSLALAGFYEQFF
NA	TRBV5-6	once	TRBJ2-7	TGTGCCAGCAGCTTGCTCGCGGGTCACGGGTACGAGCAGTACTTC	CASSLLAGHGYEQYF
TRBD1	TRBV5-6	NA	TRBJ2-7	TGTGCCAGCAGCTTGTTGCAGGGGGTCCACGAGCAGTACTTC	CASSLLQGVHEQYF
NA	TRBV6-1	NA	TRBJ1-3	TGTGCCAGCCAAAGGGACATAAACTCTGGAAACACCATATATTTT	CASQRDINSGNTIYF
NA	TRBV9	once	TRBJ2-7	TGTGCCAGCAGCGCGTCGGGGGACAGTTACTACGAGCAGTACTTC	CASSASGDSYYEQYF
TRBD1	TRBV28	NA	TRBJ1-4	TGTGCCAGCAGCCGAGGGGGTGGGGACAGGGGTAAAAAACTGTTTTTT	CASSRGGGDRGKKLFF
TRBD1	TRBV28	NA	TRBJ1-6	TGTGCCAGCAGGGCAGACAGGGGGCAATCACCCCTCCACTTT	CASRADRGQSPLHF
NA	TRBV15	NA	TRBJ2-1	TGTGCCACCAGCAGAGAGGGCCTCCGTAATGAGCAGTTCTTC	CATSREGLRNEQFF
TRBD1	TRBV7-3	NA	TRBJ2-1	TGTGCCAGCAGCCCCAACAGGGGAGCCTACAATGAGCAGTTCTTC	CASSPNRGAYNEQFF
TRBD2	TRBV7-2	NA	TRBJ2-1	TGTGCCAGCAGCTTAGTACGGGGGGGCCCGGTGGAGCAGTTCTTC	CASSLVRGGPVEQFF
NA	TRBV4-1	NA	TRBJ1-4	TGCGCCAGCAGCCAAGGTTGGCTTCCACCCAGCAGGGAAAAACTGTTTTTT	CASSQGWLPPSREKLFF
NA	TRBV6-7	NA	TRBJ2-7	TGTGCCAGCAGTTACGGCTCGCGGGACCCCTCCTACGAGCAGTACTTC	CASSYGSRDPSYEQYF
NA	TRBV27	NA	TRBJ2-5	TGTGCCAGCAGTCCCGGCCAAGAGACCCAGTACTTC	CASSPGQETQYF
NA	TRBV11-2	NA	TRBJ2-1	TGTGCCAGCAGACCCGGGGTAGGCGGCTACAATGAGCAGTTCTTC	CASRPGVGGYNEQFF
NA	TRBV21-1	NA	TRBJ1-1	TGTGCCAGCAGCTCCCGACAGGGGGATGTTCTGAAGGCTGAAGCTTTCTTT	CASSSRQGDVLKAEAFF
TRBD1	TRBV6-5	NA	TRBJ1-2	TGTGCCAGCGTCCGGGACAGGGACGGCTATGGCTACACCTTC	CASVRDRDGYGYTF
TRBD2	TRBV25-1	few	TRBJ2-2	TGTGCCAGCAGTGACCCGGGAGGGGAGAACACCGGGGAGCTGTTTTTT	CASSDPGGENTGELFF
NA	TRBV2	NA	TRBJ1-3	TGTGCCAGCAGTGAAGGCCGACAGGCTGGAAACACCATATATTTT	CASSEGRQAGNTIYF
TRBD2	TRBV10-3	NA	TRBJ2-3	TGTGCCATCAGTGAATCCACTAGCGGGGTGGCAGATACGCAGTATTTT	CAISESTSGVADTQYF
NA	TRBV10-3	NA	TRBJ2-1	TGTGCCATCAGTACTCCTCAGGCGAACAATGAGCAGTTCTTC	CAISTPQANNEQFF
TRBD1	TRBV18	once	TRBJ1-3	TGTGCCAGCTCACCTTCGGGACAGACAAACCTTGGAAACACCATATATTTT	CASSPSGQTNLGNTIYF
NA	TRBV29-1	NA	TRBJ1-2	TGCAGCGTTGAAGATTTTCGTGGCTACACCTTC	CSVEDFRGYTF
NA	TRBV7-3	NA	TRBJ2-1	TGTGCCAGCAGCTTATCGGGGACTTTCAATGAGCAGTTCTTC	CASSLSGTFNEQFF
TRBD2	TRBV5-1	NA	TRBJ2-3	TGCGCCAGCAGCTTGTATTGGGCTAGCGGGGGGCAGACAGATACGCAGTATTTT	CASSLYWASGGQTDTQYF
NA	TRBV10-3	few	TRBJ1-1	TGTGCCATCAGTGCCGGGGTCACTGAAGCTTTCTTT	CAISAGVTEAFF
TRBD2	TRBV6-5	NA	TRBJ2-1	TGTGCCAGCAGTTACTTAAGGCTAGCGGGGTACAATGAGCAGTTCTTC	CASSYLRLAGYNEQFF